The 5 T cell receptor beta chains below were found in one sample sequenced in a study of blood T cell repertoires in COVID-19. Some clones are missing from TCRdb's copy, which holds only in-frame ones; the method was immunoSEQ multiplex PCR. The sample yields about 60,000 clones, approximately 80% seen once. Source material: peripheral blood. These receptors were collected from a man aged 25 to 40 with COVID-19, enrolled during active disease.

This clone has just a few counts. The chain employs TRBV30 and TRBJ2-2; a weak D match, TRBD1 (6 bases). V gave up 4 bases and J gave up 6 bases, with 9 bases separating them. The CDR3 length is 12 residues. In germline, CDR1 is GTSNPN, CDR2 SVGIG (reference sequence). The CDR3 nucleotides read TGTGCCTGGAAAGCAGGGGCCGGGGAGCTGTTTTTT. Its translation: CAWKAGAGELFF.

This chain links TRBV10-2 with TRBJ2-2; 7 positions agree with TRBD1. Unmatched junction bases numbered 12, after V lost 7 bases and J lost 7 bases. The CDR3 loop spans 15 amino acids. CDR1 and CDR2 (germline): WSHSY, SAAADI. The CDR3 DNA reads as TGCGCCAGCACCGTAAAGACAGGGATCGTCGGGGAGCTGTTTTTT. Its translation: CASTVKTGIVGELFF.

This clone occurred a few times. The chain carries TRBV7-9 and TRBJ1-2, with D possibly matching TRBD1 (6 bases). The CDR3 length is 13 residues. Germline CDR1 is SEHNR and CDR2 is FQNEAQ (reference sequence). V lost 7 bases and J lost 7, with 16 bases in between. CDR3 region: CASTMTGPGGYTF. The CDR3 region has the DNA TGTGCCAGCACAATGACAGGCCCGGGTGGCTACACCTTC. Complete variable domain (other parts from reference TRBV7-9 and TRBJ1-2): DTGVSQNPRHKITKRGQNVTFRCDPISEHNRLYWYRQTLGQGPEFLTYFQNEAQLEKSRLLSDRFSAERPKGSFSTLEIQRTEQGDSAMYLCASTMTGPGGYTFGSGTRLTVV.

J is TRBJ2-1 and V is TRBV5-5, with TRBD1 matching 8 bases. After removal of 4 bases from V and 4 bases from J, the junction contained 4 bases not matched to a gene. Per the germline V gene, CDR1 is SGHKS and CDR2 is YYEKEE (reference sequence). There are 14 residues in the CDR3. Written as DNA, the CDR3 is TGTGCCAGCAGCCCTTGGACAGGGTACAATGAGCAGTTCTTC. As protein: CASSPWTGYNEQFF. Variable domain in full (rest from reference TRBV5-5 and TRBJ2-1): DAGVTQSPTHLIKTRGQQVTLRCSPISGHKSVSWYQQVLGQGPQFIFQYYEKEERGRGNFPDRFSARQFPNYSSELNVNALLLGDSALYLCASSPWTGYNEQFFGPGTRLTVL.

J is TRBJ2-5 and V is TRBV18, with a tentative D call TRBD1 (6 bases). Germline CDR1 KGHSH, CDR2 LQKENI. CDR3 length equals 14 residues. The V gene lost 4 bases and the J gene lost 0 bases, with 9 bases spanning the gap. CDR3 region: CASSRRQDQETQYF. The CDR3 nucleotides are TGTGCCAGCTCACGCCGACAGGACCAAGAGACCCAGTACTTC. The full variable domain, completed using reference TRBV18 and TRBJ2-5, is NAGVMQNPRHLVRRRGQEARLRCSPMKGHSHVYWYRQLPEEGLKFMVYLQKENIIDESGMPKERFSAEFPKEGPSILRIQQVVRGDSAAYFCASSRRQDQETQYFGPGTRLLVL.